This T cell receptor (beta chain) emerged from a study of shared clonotypes between healthy human individuals. Profiling relied on immunoSEQ multiplex PCR, and the TCRdb table lists in-frame clones only, not all of them. This sample has about 2,200,000 clones, with 93% found just once. The length of the CDR3 is 13 residues. The V and J ends lost 3 bases and 1 base respectively, with 7 bases between them. Germline loops: CDR1 PRHDT, CDR2 FYEKMQ (reference sequence). Worth noting for this clone: Other DNA sequences from this sample encode an identical CDR3 as well.

CD45RO-negative cells were positively selected for CCR7, leaving out terminally differentiated effector memory CD45RA+ cells. This TCR was sampled from a young man in good health. Some clones in this sample may be carry-over from other donors' samples. This sequence joins TRBV13 and TRBJ2-7; weak D call: TRBD2 (5 bases). The sample consisted of naive CD8+ T cells from PBMCs. CDR3 sequence (DNA): TGTGCCAGCAGCTTGCCGGGGTCCTACGAGCAGTACTTC. Translated: CASSLPGSYEQYF.